The 19 T cell receptor beta chains reported below all come from one sample, sequenced in a study of shared clonotypes between healthy human individuals. TCRdb's copy holds only in-frame clones and misses some; the assay was immunoSEQ multiplex PCR. The profile covers 1.6 million or so clones, with more than 95% appearing a single time and approximately 1.1% taken by the ten largest. The sample consisted of naive CD4+ T cells sorted from blood. Described subset: CD45RA+ positively selected. The receptors shown here come from a man aged 30 to 39 in good health.

The CDR3 nucleotides read TGTGCCACCAGCAGAGATCGGCCCCCCCCTAGCGGAGACAATGAGCAGTTCTTC. It codes for CATSRDRPPPSGDNEQFF. V usage is TRBV15 and J usage is TRBJ2-1; 7 bases map to TRBD2. This CDR3 comprises 18 residues. V was pared by 0 bases and J by 5 bases, with 13 bases of the junction left unmatched. The germline CDR1 and CDR2 sequences are LNHNV and YYDKDF (reference sequence).

This clone was recorded once. This rearrangement joins TRBV25-1 to TRBJ1-2; TRBD1 might be the D (5 bases). CDR3 length: 12 amino acids. V gave up 3 bases and J gave up 6 bases, with 8 bases separating them. Germline V CDR1 and CDR2: MGHDK, SYGVNS. The CDR3 region has the DNA TGTGCCAGCAGTGATTCAGGGAATGGCTACACCTTC. Translation: CASSDSGNGYTF.

The chain joins TRBV4-3 to TRBJ2-7, with 8 bases identical to TRBD2. Trimming took 0 bases from V and 5 from J; bases not matched to a gene: 9. The CDR3 runs 16 residues. Germline CDR1 and CDR2: LGHNA and YSLEER. The CDR3 sequence: CASSQDMISGIHEQYF. The CDR3 nucleotides are TGCGCCAGCAGCCAAGATATGATTAGCGGGATCCACGAGCAGTACTTC.

This rearrangement joins TRBV7-9 to TRBJ2-7, with TRBD1 matching 12 bases. The junction had 1 base not matched to a gene; V was cut back by 1 base and J by 3 bases. CDR1 SEHNR and CDR2 FQNEAQ come from the germline V gene (reference sequence). There are 15 residues in the CDR3. The CDR3 nucleotides are TGTGCCAGCAGCTTAGGGGACAGGGGGCACTACGAGCAGTACTTC. Residues: CASSLGDRGHYEQYF.

The chain couples TRBV5-1 to TRBJ2-3; 9 positions agree with TRBD2. With 4 bases clipped from V and 2 bases from J, the junction kept 14 bases outside the gene matches. CDR1 SGHRS and CDR2 YFSETQ come from the germline V gene. CDR3 length equals 18 residues. The CDR3 reads CASSRGLNSGSDTDTQYF. The CDR3 region has the DNA TGCGCCAGCAGCAGAGGCCTCAATAGCGGGAGCGACACAGATACGCAGTATTTT.

About this clone itself: This sample also contains other DNA sequences that code for the same CDR3. The chain is built from TRBV29-1 and TRBJ1-2; D remains ambiguous. CDR1 is SQVTM, CDR2 ANQGSEA, per germline. Trimming pared 2 bases from V and 7 bases from J, leaving 2 bases between. This CDR3 comprises 9 residues. The CDR3: CSVERGYTF. CDR3 nucleotides: TGCAGCGTTGAACGTGGCTACACCTTC.

This clone was observed once. The rearrangement joins TRBV7-6 to TRBJ2-1, with no clear D. This CDR3 is built from 14 residues. V shed 5 bases and J shed 4 bases, with 12 bases lying between them. The germline CDR1 and CDR2 sequences are SGHVS and FNYEAQ. CDR3 protein: CASSLTSFYNEQFF. The CDR3 DNA reads TGTGCCAGCAGCCTGACGAGCTTTTACAATGAGCAGTTCTTC.

This chain links TRBV10-1 with TRBJ1-1; D unresolved. Trimming took off 2 bases at V and 8 bases at J, with 12 bases between the two ends. CDR1 and CDR2 from the germline V gene are WNHNN and SYGVQD (reference sequence). The CDR3 is made up of 13 amino acids. The CDR3 reads CASSERLTEEAFF. The CDR3 nucleotides are TGCGCCAGCAGTGAGAGGCTCACAGAAGAAGCTTTCTTT.

The CDR3 reads CASSFGSRGRTLQETQYF. The CDR3 nucleotides are TGTGCCAGCAGCTTTGGGTCACGGGGGAGGACTCTCCAAGAGACCCAGTACTTC. The gene calls are TRBV7-9 and TRBJ2-5; weak D call: TRBD2 (6 bases). This CDR3 has 18 amino acids. Germline-derived CDR1 and CDR2 are SEHNR and FQNEAQ (reference sequence). Trimming took off 3 bases at V and 1 base at J, with 21 bases between the two ends.

V usage is TRBV6-5 and J usage is TRBJ1-4; D possibly corresponds to TRBD1 (5 bases). Looked up from germline, CDR1 is MNHEY and CDR2 is SVGAGI. V was clipped by 0 bases and J by 0 bases, with 8 bases between them. CDR3 length equals 16 residues. CDR3 nucleotide sequence: TGTGCCAGCAGTTACTCACCGGGGGCAACTAATGAAAAACTGTTTTTT. It is translated as CASSYSPGATNEKLFF.

This chain connects TRBV9 to TRBJ2-2, with 12 nucleotides matching TRBD2. V shed 3 bases and J 4 bases; nucleotides not matched to a gene: 7. CDR1 and CDR2 from the germline V gene are SGDLS and YYNGEE. The CDR3 is 17 residues long. The CDR3 bases are TGTGCCAGCAGCGACAAGACTAGCGGGAGCGGCACCGGGGAGCTGTTTTTT. This gives the protein CASSDKTSGSGTGELFF. Variable domain in full (rest from reference TRBV9 and TRBJ2-2): DSGVTQTPKHLITATGQRVTLRCSPRSGDLSVYWYQQSLDQGLQFLIQYYNGEERAKGNILERFSAQQFPDLHSELNLSSLELGDSALYFCASSDKTSGSGTGELFFGEGSRLTVL.

In the case of this clone: The junction departs from germline at one end; a sequencing error may be responsible. The chain has TRBV7-9 and TRBJ2-4; maybe TRBD2 (6 bases). CDR3 length: 11 amino acids. Per the germline V gene, CDR1 is SEHNR and CDR2 is FQNEAQ (reference sequence). CDR3 sequence: CASSSDGRRDF. CDR3 DNA: TGTGCCAGCAGCTCGGACGGTCGGAGGGACTTC.

The chain carries TRBV29-1 and TRBJ1-1; TRBD1 might be the D (5 bases). CDR1 and CDR2 (germline): SQVTM, ANQGSEA. The CDR3 loop spans 14 amino acids. Trimming pared 7 bases from V and 4 bases from J, leaving 19 bases between. CDR3 coding DNA: TGCAGCGCCCGAGTGTCGGGGGGTGGCACTGAAGCTTTCTTT. This sequence encodes CSARVSGGGTEAFF.

The J gene is TRBJ1-1, the V gene TRBV25-1; perhaps TRBD1 as D (5 bases). V shed 6 bases and J shed 0 bases, with 20 bases lying between them. The CDR3 length is 17 residues. Germline loops: CDR1 MGHDK, CDR2 SYGVNS. Here the CDR3 DNA reads TGTGCCAGCAGGTGGGACGAGCGGCGGGGCATGAACACTGAAGCTTTCTTT. Protein: CASRWDERRGMNTEAFF.

The count of this clone is one. The chain carries TRBV10-3 and TRBJ2-1; 13 nucleotides match TRBD2. The CDR3 spans 17 residues. V lost 6 bases to trimming and J lost 4 bases; unmatched junction nucleotides: 9. From germline, CDR1 is ENHRY and CDR2 SYGVKD. The CDR3 nucleotides read TGTGCCATCAGGCCGGGACTAGCGGGACTAGGTTACAATGAGCAGTTCTTC. Its translation: CAIRPGLAGLGYNEQFF.

Details on this clone: The same CDR3 can be traced to other DNA sequences in this sample. The chain joins TRBV6-1 to TRBJ2-6; D gene unclear. Germline assignment: CDR1 MNHNS and CDR2 SASEGT. The CDR3 is 12 residues long. V was pared by 6 bases and J by 2 bases, with 2 bases between. DNA for the CDR3: TGTGCCAGCAGCCCTGGGGCCAACGTCCTGACTTTC. Protein: CASSPGANVLTF.

This chain connects TRBV7-9 to TRBJ2-1, with 9 nucleotides matching TRBD2. This CDR3 region has 14 residues. The germline V gene encodes CDR1 SEHNR and CDR2 FQNEAQ (reference sequence). Germline trimming cut 5 bases from V and 3 bases from J; bases unmatched to any gene: 2. The CDR3 here is CASSISGSYNEQFF. In DNA form, the CDR3 reads TGTGCCAGCAGCATTAGCGGGAGCTACAATGAGCAGTTCTTC.

As regards this clone: This sample also contains other DNA sequences that code for the same CDR3. The chain is built from TRBV5-1 and TRBJ2-5, with TRBD2 identical over 8 bases. Unmatched junction bases numbered 3, after V lost 4 bases and J lost 4 bases. This CDR3 comprises 13 residues. Germline V gene sequence: CDR1 SGHRS, CDR2 YFSETQ. The DNA of the CDR3 is TGCGCCAGCAGCCCCAGCGGGGGAGAGACCCAGTACTTC. As protein: CASSPSGGETQYF.

The chain employs TRBV7-9 and TRBJ2-2, with TRBD1 as a possible D gene (7 bases). The CDR3 is 17 amino acids. The germline gives CDR1 SEHNR, CDR2 FQNEAQ (reference sequence). V was trimmed by 5 bases and J by 0 bases, leaving 16 bases between them. The chain's CDR3 is CASSPEGARANTGELFF. CDR3 DNA: TGTGCCAGCAGCCCGGAGGGGGCAAGAGCGAACACCGGGGAGCTGTTTTTT. Using reference TRBV7-9 and TRBJ2-2 for the parts outside the CDR3, the full variable domain is DTGVSQNPRHKITKRGQNVTFRCDPISEHNRLYWYRQTLGQGPEFLTYFQNEAQLEKSRLLSDRFSAERPKGSFSTLEIQRTEQGDSAMYLCASSPEGARANTGELFFGEGSRLTVL.